This TCR beta chain comes out of a study of shared clonotypes between healthy human individuals. Clones were sequenced by immunoSEQ multiplex PCR, and TCRdb holds only the in-frame ones, with some missing. The sample consists of approximately 1,000,000 clones, roughly 80% of them appearing once. Germline V gives CDR1 MNHEY, CDR2 SVGAGI. The CDR3 covers 15 residues. V shed 0 bases and J shed 6 bases, with 11 bases lying between them. This clonotype was sampled from a man between 18 and 35 years old in good health. Some clones in this sample may be carry-over from other donors' samples. Sequenced material: memory CD4+ T cells from PBMCs. Regarding subset: CD45RA-negative fraction. The chain combines TRBV6-5 with TRBJ2-2; possibly TRBD2 for D (6 bases). CDR3 residues: CASSYSLAQAGELFF. In DNA, the CDR3 is TGTGCCAGCAGTTACTCGCTAGCGCAGGCCGGGGAGCTGTTTTTT.